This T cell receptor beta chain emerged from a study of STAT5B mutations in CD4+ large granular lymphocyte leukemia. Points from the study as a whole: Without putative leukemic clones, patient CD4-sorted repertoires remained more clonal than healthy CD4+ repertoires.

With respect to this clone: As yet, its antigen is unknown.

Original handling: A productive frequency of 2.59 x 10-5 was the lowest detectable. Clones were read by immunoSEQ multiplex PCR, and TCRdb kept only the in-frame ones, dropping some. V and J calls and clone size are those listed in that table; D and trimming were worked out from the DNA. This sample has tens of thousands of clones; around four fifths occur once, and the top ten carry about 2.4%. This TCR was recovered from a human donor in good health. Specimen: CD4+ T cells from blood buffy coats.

The CDR3 is CAISGGTSTDTQYF. The CDR3 coding sequence is TGTGCCATCAGCGGGGGGACTAGCACAGATACGCAGTATTTT. V gene TRBV10-3 combines with J gene TRBJ2-3, with 7 bases matching TRBD2. Germline loops: CDR1 ENHRY, CDR2 SYGVKD. V lost 6 bases and J lost 0; bases outside the gene matches: 3. CDR3 length: 14 amino acids.